This passage covers 11 T cell receptor beta chains from one sample sequenced in a study of T cell responses to AZD1222 COVID-19 vaccine. Libraries were prepared by immunoSEQ multiplex PCR; TCRdb keeps only in-frame clonotypes and omits some of them. The sample contains over 130,000 clones, almost 95% of which appear only once. Sequenced here: peripheral blood, sampled 28 days after the second AZD1222 dose. The receptors stem from an adult who received the AZD1222 COVID-19 vaccine.

The rearrangement uses TRBV7-2 and TRBJ1-5, with D maybe TRBD1 (5 bases). CDR3 length: 17 residues. CDR1 SGHTA and CDR2 FQGNSA come from the germline V gene. Trimming took off 4 bases at V and 2 bases at J, with 18 bases between the two ends. The CDR3 DNA reads as TGTGCCAGCAGCTCCTTAGGAGGAGGGGTTCGCAATCAGCCCCAGCATTTT. Its protein product is CASSSLGGGVRNQPQHF.

The V call is TRBV28, the J call TRBJ2-6; D not certain. Germline values: CDR1 MDHEN, CDR2 SYDVKM. The length of the CDR3 is 14 residues. The ends were cut back, 7 bases at V and 0 bases at J, with 7 bases in the middle. The CDR3 loop reads CASNPSSGANVLTF. The DNA for the CDR3 is TGTGCCAGCAACCCATCCTCTGGGGCCAACGTCCTGACTTTC.

The chain joins TRBV6-5 to TRBJ2-7; a possible D gene is TRBD1 (6 bases). The germline CDR1 and CDR2 sequences are MNHEY and SVGAGI. V was shortened by 6 bases and J by 3 bases, with 15 bases between the two germline ends. The CDR3 sequence is 14 residues long. CDR3 sequence: CASRPGQGGYEQYV. CDR3 DNA: TGTGCCAGCAGACCGGGACAAGGAGGCTACGAGCAGTACGTC.

This chain uses TRBV27 with TRBJ1-2; possible D gene TRBD1, 6 bases. CDR1 and CDR2 from the germline V gene are MNHEY and SMNVEV (reference sequence). V gave up 5 bases and J gave up 8 bases, with 18 bases separating them. This CDR3 comprises 14 residues. CDR3 residues: CASSPLMGGSGYTF. In DNA, the CDR3 is TGTGCCAGCAGTCCCCTGATGGGGGGCTCAGGCTACACCTTC.

Regarding this clone: Additional DNA sequences in this sample encode the identical CDR3. The chain links TRBV7-2 to TRBJ1-2; unclear D gene. Per germline, CDR1 SGHTA and CDR2 FQGNSA. The germline V and J ends were trimmed by 2 bases and 3 bases, with 7 bases remaining between them. CDR3 length: 13 amino acids. CDR3 DNA: TGTGCCAGCAGCTTATACCAGGACTATGGCTACACCTTC. The encoded protein is CASSLYQDYGYTF.

This sequence joins TRBV13 and TRBJ1-6; a weak D match, TRBD1 (5 bases). The CDR3 is 12 residues long. Germline V gene sequence: CDR1 PRHDT, CDR2 FYEKMQ (reference sequence). V shed 3 bases and J shed 11 bases, with 8 bases lying between them. The CDR3: CASSFREAPLHF. CDR3 in DNA: TGTGCCAGCAGCTTCAGGGAGGCACCCCTCCACTTT.

The rearrangement joins TRBV11-2 to TRBJ2-2; possibly TRBD1 or TRBD2 for D (6 bases each). V dropped 5 bases and J dropped 5 bases, with 18 bases sitting between them. Germline CDR1 reads SGHAT; CDR2 reads FQNNGV. The CDR3 runs to 16 residues. The CDR3 protein is CASSQRGGQGTGELFF. The CDR3 coding sequence is TGTGCCAGCAGCCAACGTGGGGGGCAGGGAACCGGGGAGCTGTTTTTT.

This chain links TRBV9 with TRBJ2-3; D ambiguous. V was trimmed by 3 bases and J by 5 bases, leaving 7 bases between them. CDR3 size: 12 residues. CDR1 is SGDLS and CDR2 is YYNGEE in the germline V gene. The CDR3 DNA reads TGTGCCAGCAGCGCCCGAGGAGATACGCAGTATTTT. This codes for CASSARGDTQYF.

The chain joins TRBV5-4 to TRBJ1-1; no reliable D call. The CDR3 length is 13 residues. Trimming stripped 0 bases from V and 6 bases from J, with 9 bases between. Per germline, CDR1 SGHNT and CDR2 YYREEE (reference sequence). CDR3 in amino acids: CASSLGGPPEAFF. The CDR3 coding sequence is TGTGCCAGCAGCTTGGGGGGTCCCCCTGAAGCTTTCTTT.

Comments on this clone: An end of the junction does not agree with germline; a read error may underlie this. The chain employs TRBV28 and TRBJ1-2; a weak D match, TRBD1 (6 bases). The CDR3 is 13 amino acids. CDR1 and CDR2 (germline): MDHEN, SYDVKM. CDR3 sequence reads: CASCLDSLSGYTF. CDR3 DNA sequence: TGTGCCAGCTGTTTGGACAGCCTATCCGGCTACACCTTC.

The V call is TRBV5-8, the J call TRBJ1-1; D is unclear. The CDR3 is 16 amino acids. V gave up 3 bases and J gave up 3 bases, with 18 bases separating them. Germline V gives CDR1 SGHTS, CDR2 YDEGEE. The CDR3 loop reads CASSSLVRGVDTEAFF. The DNA for the CDR3 is TGTGCCAGCAGCTCCTTGGTCCGCGGGGTAGACACTGAAGCTTTCTTT.